This passage covers 17 T cell receptor beta chains from one sample sequenced in a study of cytomegalovirus exposure and HLA in healthy donors. The PCR ran on 60 Vbeta and 13 Jbeta primers. Data came from immunoSEQ multiplex PCR; TCRdb stores just in-frame clones and leaves some out. Seen here are around 100,000 clones, 65% to 80% observed once, and the top ten hold 4% to 5.5%. Sequenced: PBMCs. These receptors originate from a man between 25 and 39 years old in good health and CMV-seropositive.

This clone was seen only a few times. This rearrangement joins TRBV28 to TRBJ2-3; a weak D match, TRBD2 (6 bases). Looked up from germline, CDR1 is MDHEN and CDR2 is SYDVKM. Trimming took off 5 bases at V and 0 bases at J, with 12 bases between the two ends. The CDR3 sequence is 15 residues long. The CDR3: CASSRSGTSTDTQYF. DNA of the CDR3: TGTGCCAGCAGTCGCTCCGGGACTAGCACAGATACGCAGTATTTT.

This chain uses TRBV28 with TRBJ2-2; D gene ambiguous. From germline, CDR1 is MDHEN and CDR2 SYDVKM. The V end lost 3 bases, the J end lost 5 bases, and 10 bases lay between the germline ends. The CDR3 covers 14 residues. CDR3 DNA: TGTGCCAGCAGTTTCCCCAGTCTTACCGGGGAGCTGTTTTTT. Its protein product is CASSFPSLTGELFF. Variable domain in full (rest from reference TRBV28 and TRBJ2-2): DVKVTQSSRYLVKRTGEKVFLECVQDMDHENMFWYRQDPGLGLRLIYFSYDVKMKEKGDIPEGYSVSREKKERFSLILESASTNQTSMYLCASSFPSLTGELFFGEGSRLTVL.

The rearrangement links TRBV28 to TRBJ1-2; 8 bases are a match to TRBD1. The V gene end was trimmed by 5 bases and the J gene end by 4 bases; junction bases not matched to a gene: 18. The CDR3 runs to 18 residues. Germline loops: CDR1 MDHEN, CDR2 SYDVKM. The CDR3 here is CASSPGIRDRKFGYGYTF. CDR3 in DNA: TGTGCCAGCAGTCCGGGGATCCGGGACAGGAAATTCGGCTATGGCTACACCTTC.

The rearrangement uses TRBV28 and TRBJ1-1, with D tentatively TRBD1 (5 bases). V was pared by 5 bases and J by 1 base, with 20 bases between. The CDR3 length is 17 residues. CDR1 is MDHEN and CDR2 is SYDVKM in the germline V gene. CDR3 in amino acids: CASSPVRGSGGNTEAFF. DNA for the CDR3: TGTGCCAGCAGTCCGGTTAGGGGCTCGGGGGGGAACACTGAAGCTTTCTTT.

In this sample, this clone turned up a few times. The chain couples TRBV7-9 to TRBJ1-1; D unresolved. The V and J ends lost 5 bases and 0 bases respectively, with 7 bases between them. CDR3 length equals 13 residues. Per the germline V gene, CDR1 is SEHNR and CDR2 is FQNEAQ (reference sequence). This CDR3 is CASSPQMNTEAFF. In DNA, the CDR3 is TGTGCCAGCAGCCCCCAGATGAACACTGAAGCTTTCTTT.

V is TRBV7-2 and J is TRBJ1-2; 11 nucleotides agree with TRBD1. Germline-derived CDR1 and CDR2 are SGHTA and FQGNSA. The CDR3 contains 15 residues. Germline trimming cut 5 bases from V and 6 bases from J; bases unmatched to any gene: 8. The CDR3 loop reads CASSPGWGQGDGYTF. The CDR3 DNA reads as TGTGCCAGCAGCCCAGGGTGGGGACAGGGGGATGGCTACACCTTC.

This clone was counted once. The chain is built from TRBV4-1 and TRBJ2-4; TRBD1 might be the D (5 bases). The germline V and J ends were trimmed by 0 bases and 3 bases, with 12 bases remaining between them. Per germline, CDR1 MGHRA and CDR2 YSYEKL. This CDR3 has 16 amino acids. The CDR3 is CASSQDRGTGKNIQYF. The CDR3 DNA is TGCGCCAGCAGCCAAGATAGGGGCACAGGCAAAAACATTCAGTACTTC.

This chain joins TRBV4-1 and TRBJ1-5; 7 nucleotides match TRBD1. The CDR3 sequence is 15 residues long. Unmatched junction bases numbered 10, after V lost 4 bases and J lost 7 bases. Germline V CDR1 and CDR2: MGHRA, YSYEKL. The CDR3 DNA reads as TGCGCCAGCAGCCCCAGGGGAACAGGGGAACAGCCCCAGCATTTT. Its translation: CASSPRGTGEQPQHF.

The gene calls are TRBV27 and TRBJ1-4; 7 nucleotides align to TRBD1. The CDR3 contains 15 residues. V was clipped by 0 bases and J by 7 bases; unmatched bases: 5. The V gene's germline CDR1 is MNHEY and CDR2 SMNVEV (reference sequence). CDR3 loop: CASSLSWAGGEKLFF. For the CDR3, the DNA is TGTGCCAGCAGTTTATCGTGGGCAGGGGGTGAAAAACTGTTTTTT.

The chain combines TRBV29-1 with TRBJ2-1; no clear D. Trimming took 4 bases from V and 1 from J, leaving 14 bases between them. This CDR3 is 15 amino acids long. The germline CDR1 and CDR2 sequences are SQVTM and ANQGSEA. The CDR3 sequence is CSVALPGLSYNEQFF. For the CDR3, the DNA is TGCAGCGTTGCTTTGCCCGGTCTTTCCTACAATGAGCAGTTCTTC.

This clone was detected many times. CDR3 amino acids: CASSQTRQRGVGNEQFF. The CDR3 coding sequence is TGTGCCAGCAGCCAAACCCGACAGCGGGGAGTAGGCAATGAGCAGTTCTTC. This chain links TRBV4-2 with TRBJ2-1; 7 bases are a match to TRBD2. Unmatched junction bases numbered 13, after V lost 2 bases and J lost 6 bases. This CDR3 region has 17 residues. The germline V gene has CDR1 LGHNA and CDR2 YNFKEQ.

The gene calls are TRBV30 and TRBJ1-5; D gene uncertain. Germline V lookup: CDR1 GTSNPN, CDR2 SVGIG (reference sequence). The CDR3 length is 13 residues. V lost 3 bases and J 1 base, leaving 7 bases between the germline ends. CDR3 region: CAWSEGSNQPQHF. The CDR3 DNA reads as TGTGCCTGGAGCGAGGGAAGCAATCAGCCCCAGCATTTT. Full variable domain (rest looked up from reference TRBV30 and TRBJ1-5): SQTIHQWPATLVQPVGSPLSLECTVEGTSNPNLYWYRQAAGRGLQLLFYSVGIGQISSEVPQNLSASRPQDRQFILSSKKLLLSDSGFYLCAWSEGSNQPQHFGDGTRLSIL.

The chain is built from TRBV15 and TRBJ1-5, with 7 bases aligning to TRBD1. The CDR3 is 16 amino acids. Germline CDR1 LNHNV, CDR2 YYDKDF (reference sequence). The J segment lost 4 bases and the V segment lost 0 bases, leaving 6 bases of the junction unmatched. The CDR3 is CATSRDIGQDNQPQHF. The DNA of the CDR3 is TGTGCCACCAGCAGAGATATCGGACAGGATAATCAGCCCCAGCATTTT.

J is TRBJ2-1 and V is TRBV7-2, with TRBD2 identical over 10 bases. The CDR3 has 18 amino acids. Unmatched junction bases numbered 16, after V lost 7 bases and J lost 4 bases. Germline V gene sequence: CDR1 SGHTA, CDR2 FQGNSA. The CDR3 loop reads CASNPFGIAGGSYNEQFF. In nucleotides, the CDR3 is TGTGCCAGCAACCCATTTGGAATAGCGGGGGGCTCATACAATGAGCAGTTCTTC.

V usage is TRBV6-5 and J usage is TRBJ1-1, with D possibly matching TRBD1 (5 bases). The CDR3 is 13 amino acids. Looked up from germline, CDR1 is MNHEY and CDR2 is SVGAGI. Trimming removed 8 bases from V and 7 bases from J, with 17 bases in between. CDR3 nucleotide sequence: TGTGCCAGCGGGGGAGGGTCGGCCCGTGAAGCTTTCTTT. Its protein product is CASGGGSAREAFF.

Regarding this clone: Other nucleotide sequences from this sample produce the same CDR3. Here the CDR3 DNA reads TGCGCCAGCAGCCCTAAGTTCGCCAGCGATTCAAAGACCCAGTACTTC. It translates to CASSPKFASDSKTQYF. The chain joins TRBV5-1 to TRBJ2-5; D ambiguous. Trimming left V 4 bases short and J 6 bases short, with 22 bases between. The length of the CDR3 is 16 residues. Germline CDR1 reads SGHRS; CDR2 reads YFSETQ.

This clone was seen at least ten times. The gene calls are TRBV4-3 and TRBJ2-1; perhaps TRBD2 as D (7 bases). The CDR3 extends over 15 amino acids. Germline-derived CDR1 and CDR2 are LGHNA and YSLEER. The V end lost 0 bases, the J end lost 6 bases, and 12 bases lay between the germline ends. CDR3 loop: CASSQDRGRANEQFF. The CDR3 DNA is TGCGCCAGCAGCCAAGATAGGGGGAGGGCCAATGAGCAGTTCTTC.